This T cell receptor beta chain appears in the sequencing data of a study of blood T cell repertoires in COVID-19. Study summary: Some COVID-19 samples were acute and others convalescent; all came from the United States, Italy and Spain. Nucleic acid was either cDNA or gDNA, and it came from T cells, B-cell-depleted T cells, or PBMCs.

The CDR3 runs to 15 residues. Germline CDR1 and CDR2: SEHNR and FQNEAQ (reference sequence). Trimming cost V 1 base and J 6 bases; bases outside gene matches: 5. Per the authors' pipeline: Reference gene primer amplification gave estimated nucleated cell counts. Data came from immunoSEQ multiplex PCR; TCRdb stores just in-frame clones and leaves some out. That table gives V, J and clone size, and the DNA gave D and trimming. The sample consists of about 46,000 clones, approximately 86% of them appearing once. This clone has a handful of counts. The sample was peripheral blood. The source is a man older than 75 with active COVID-19. The V gene is TRBV7-9, the J gene TRBJ2-2; 7 nucleotides line up with TRBD2. CDR3 sequence (DNA): TGTGCCAGCAGCTTAGATGCGGGAGCTGCCGGGGAGCTGTTTTTT. Its protein is CASSLDAGAAGELFF.